This T cell receptor (beta chain) came from a study of cytomegalovirus exposure and HLA in healthy donors. Study-level background: Unique TCRs numbering approximately 80 million, obtained from HLA-typed donors, made up an early data release. Regarding the study as a whole: The authors considered a cluster of highly shared sequence variants likely to be a sequencing artifact. The authors enumerated 150 to 200 TCR beta chains as linked to cytomegalovirus. Links to common viral pathogens appeared, in a later analysis, for several of the most significant clusters.

PCR was performed using 60 Vbeta and 13 Jbeta primers. Method: immunoSEQ multiplex PCR; TCRdb's copy keeps in-frame clones and lacks some. The sample has 75,000 to 100,000 clones, just over 70% seen once; the top ten hold under 10%. This CDR3 spans 14 amino acids. The V segment lost 2 bases and the J segment 6 bases; nucleotides outside the gene matches: 1. Germline-derived CDR1 and CDR2 are SEHNR and FQNEAQ (reference sequence). Remarks on this clone: Its antigen is unidentified.

Sequenced material: PBMCs. The TCR originated in a man aged 55 to 70 in good health and CMV-seronegative. The V and J genes are TRBV7-9 and TRBJ2-7; TRBD2 aligns across 13 bases. This CDR3 reads CASSLRLAGGEQYF. Written as DNA, the CDR3 is TGTGCCAGCAGCTTAAGACTAGCGGGAGGCGAGCAGTACTTC. The whole variable domain, filled in from reference TRBV7-9 and TRBJ2-7, reads DTGVSQNPRHKITKRGQNVTFRCDPISEHNRLYWYRQTLGQGPEFLTYFQNEAQLEKSRLLSDRFSAERPKGSFSTLEIQRTEQGDSAMYLCASSLRLAGGEQYFGPGTRLTVT.